This T cell receptor beta chain was captured in a study of Ad26.COV2.S vaccination and SARS-CoV-2 variants. On the study more broadly: COV1001, an Ad26.COV2.S trial, supplied this vaccine-arm donor. Intramuscularly, Ad26.COV2.S was given either once or twice, 56 days apart.

Sequenced by immunoSEQ multiplex PCR; TCRdb stores in-frame clones only, minus some. The table lists hundreds of thousands of clones, roughly 89% of them singletons. This clone is a singleton in its sample. This CDR3 is 16 amino acids long. Unmatched junction bases numbered 10, after V lost 4 bases and J lost 6 bases. CDR1 is SGHRS, CDR2 YFSETQ, per germline. Noted treatment: some 19 received Ad26.COV2.S at low or high dose, single or two shots; 5 received placebo; per-sample allocation not given. Collection of the samples took place on day 63 after the first injection of vaccine or placebo. This receptor was identified in a person between 18 and 65 years old who received the Ad26.COV2.S COVID-19 vaccine or a placebo. J is TRBJ2-3 and V is TRBV5-1, with 11 positions matching TRBD2. The sequences come from peripheral blood, collected in a trial of Ad26.COV2.S vaccine versus placebo. CDR3 DNA: TGCGCCAGCAGCGATGGACTAGCGGGCGGCATGGATACGCAGTATTTT. Amino acids: CASSDGLAGGMDTQYF.